The sequence of this TCR beta chain was determined in a study of blood T cells in healthy people across ages. Study information: When template switching was applied, about one barcoded beta molecule was captured per two T cells. Study-wide findings and caveats: Diversity was higher, and naive CD4+ cells more numerous, in long-lived donors than in aged donors. A roughly linear fall in TCR beta diversity per million T cells was seen with increasing age.

V was cut by 0 bases and J by 0 bases, with 6 bases left in between. The CDR3 totals 16 residues. The germline gives CDR1 LGHNA, CDR2 YSLEER. Alongside a J-beta primer mix, a sample-barcoded 5' primer served in a second PCR lasting roughly 7 to 11 cycles. Every sample returned 2.5 million or more CDR3-containing paired-end reads. TCRdb reprocessed the 5' RACE reads via MiXCR and lists one record per CDR3 protein. Of over 600,000 distinct CDR3 sequences detected, around 50% appear once; the ten largest clones hold more than 25%. This clonotype came up a few times. Its target is not known. The sequencing sample was made of blood. V gene TRBV4-3 combines with J gene TRBJ1-6; the D is unclear. This sequence originates from a man aged 35-49 years in good health. The CDR3 protein is CASSQEASSYNSPLHF. CDR3 nucleotides: TGCGCCAGCAGCCAAGAGGCCAGCTCCTATAATTCACCCCTCCACTTT.